This TCR beta chain was identified during a study of T cell repertoires in cytomegalovirus infection. Study-level background: Well-studied HLA-B-restricted epitopes and recently identified HLA-C-restricted epitopes of CMV were both used in the study. Public TCR beta signatures were indicative of both CMV infection and a matching HLA type. Study conclusions and caveats: Dominant in the ex vivo response were TCR beta clonotypes restricted by HLA-C and specific for CMV. Carriers of CMV plus the relevant HLA were identified by cumulative public TCR beta family frequency.

MiXCR, applied by TCRdb to the reads, yields one record per CDR3 protein. The sample holds just under 500,000 distinct CDR3 sequences, 33% seen once. On this clonotype: Its target is unknown.

The source is a human donor in good health (CMV status not recorded). Some clones in this sample may be carry-over from other donors' samples. Sequenced material: cultured PBMCs, taken from culture after CMV antigen stimulation.

The CDR3 coding sequence is TGTGCCAGCAGCTTAGAATATAGGAGGGGCTACACCTTC. The encoded protein is CASSLEYRRGYTF. This chain uses TRBV7-2 with TRBJ1-2, with D unresolved. Germline values: CDR1 SGHTA, CDR2 FQGNSA. This CDR3 spans 13 amino acids. V was clipped by 1 base and J by 8 bases, with 11 bases between them.